A single sample is the source of the 3 T cell receptor beta chains below, sequenced in a study of neurological immune-mediated disorders. A single record per CDR3 protein comes from TCRdb applying MiXCR to the 5' RACE reads. In the table there are over 70,000 distinct CDR3 sequences, about 10% of which are singletons. Time point denoted: longitudinal time-point 1 (baseline). The sequenced sample consisted of PBMCs. The receptors originated from a man aged 25 to 45 in good health.

This clonotype was detected many times. J is TRBJ2-3 and V is TRBV7-6, with 10 positions matching TRBD2. Germline lookup yields CDR1 SGHVS and CDR2 FNYEAQ. The CDR3 is 16 amino acids. Trimming at V came to 4 bases and at J to 1 base, leaving 5 bases not matched to a gene. CDR3 loop: CASSSRLAGGTDTQYF. The CDR3 nucleotides read TGTGCCAGCAGCTCCCGCCTAGCGGGGGGCACAGATACGCAGTATTTT.

This clonotype has only a few counts. The rearrangement links TRBV4-1 to TRBJ2-6; 8 bases fit TRBD2. Looked up from germline, CDR1 is MGHRA and CDR2 is YSYEKL. This CDR3 is 20 amino acids long. Losses at the gene ends were 1 base for V and 4 bases for J; bases not matched to a gene: 15. CDR3: CASSQVLFKSGSKGANVLTF. CDR3 DNA sequence: TGCGCCAGCAGCCAAGTCCTATTCAAAAGCGGGAGCAAGGGGGCCAACGTCCTGACTTTC.

This chain links TRBV24-1 with TRBJ2-1, with D unclear. With 6 bases removed from V and 1 base from J, the gap between germline ends came to 6 bases. The CDR3 consists of 13 residues. Germline CDR1 is KGHDR and CDR2 is SFDVKD. Here the CDR3 reads CATSYGSYNEQFF. The DNA of the CDR3 is TGTGCCACCAGTTACGGATCCTACAATGAGCAGTTCTTC.